The clone carrying this T cell receptor beta chain occurred once. As yet, its antigen is unknown. These data are taken from a study of a mutant IDH1 vaccine in newly diagnosed glioma. The method was immunoSEQ multiplex PCR; TCRdb's version includes in-frame clones alone and lacks a portion of them. The sample carries 20,000 to 25,000 clones, 55% to 75% recorded once. The time point is: week 11, during vaccination. Vaccinated patients received 300 ug of mutant IDH1 20-mer peptide per dose, with topical imiquimod. CDR3 size: 15 residues. The V end was cut by 4 bases, the J end by 0 bases, with 11 bases between. CDR1 is MGHRA, CDR2 YSYEKL, per germline.

The material was peripheral blood mononuclear cells (PBMCs), obtained from a glioma patient whose treatment included an IDH1 peptide vaccine. The receptor was derived from a man younger than 30 with glioma. Some clones in this sample may be carry-over from other donors' samples. The J gene is TRBJ2-3, the V gene TRBV4-1; D is unclear. CDR3 DNA: TGCGCCAGCAGCCTTACGGAGCCGAGCACAGATACGCAGTATTTT. Translating gives CASSLTEPSTDTQYF.